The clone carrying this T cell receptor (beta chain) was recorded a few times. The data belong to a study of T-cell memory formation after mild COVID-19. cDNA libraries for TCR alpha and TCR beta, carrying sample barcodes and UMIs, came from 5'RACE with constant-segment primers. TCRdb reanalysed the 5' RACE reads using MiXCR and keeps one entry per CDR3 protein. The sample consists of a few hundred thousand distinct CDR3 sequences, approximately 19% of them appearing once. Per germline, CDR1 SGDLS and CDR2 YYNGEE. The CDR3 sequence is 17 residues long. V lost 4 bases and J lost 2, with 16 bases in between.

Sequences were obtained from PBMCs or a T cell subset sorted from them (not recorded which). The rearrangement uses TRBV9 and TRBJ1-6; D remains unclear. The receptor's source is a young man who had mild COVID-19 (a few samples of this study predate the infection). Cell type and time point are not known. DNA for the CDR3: TGTGCCAGCAGCCCCGACGGCACGAAGGCCTATAATTCACCCCTCCACTTT. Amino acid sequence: CASSPDGTKAYNSPLHF.